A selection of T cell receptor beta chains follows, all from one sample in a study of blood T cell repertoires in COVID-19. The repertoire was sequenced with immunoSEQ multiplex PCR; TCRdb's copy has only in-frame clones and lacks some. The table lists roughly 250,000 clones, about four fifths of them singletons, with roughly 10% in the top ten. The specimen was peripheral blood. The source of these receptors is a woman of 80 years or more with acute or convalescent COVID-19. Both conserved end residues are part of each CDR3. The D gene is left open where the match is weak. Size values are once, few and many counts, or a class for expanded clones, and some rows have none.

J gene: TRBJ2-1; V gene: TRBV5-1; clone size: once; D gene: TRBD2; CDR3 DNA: TGCGCCAGCAGCTTGGGGCGGGGGGCTTACAATGAGCAGTTCTTC; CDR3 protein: CASSLGRGAYNEQFF
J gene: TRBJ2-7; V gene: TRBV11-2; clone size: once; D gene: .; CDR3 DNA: TGTGCCAGCAGCCCCAAGTTGGCGGGGGCCCTGGGCTACGAGCAGTACTTC; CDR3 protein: CASSPKLAGALGYEQYF
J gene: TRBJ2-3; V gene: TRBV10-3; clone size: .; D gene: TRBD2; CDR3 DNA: TGTGCCATCATGGGCGGGGGGACAGATACGCAGTATTTT; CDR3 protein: CAIMGGGTDTQYF
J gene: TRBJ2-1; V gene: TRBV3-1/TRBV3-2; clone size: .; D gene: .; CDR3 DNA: TGTGCCAGCAGCCAAGATTTGCGGGTTTCGCCCTACAATGAGCAGTTCTTC; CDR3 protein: CASSQDLRVSPYNEQFF
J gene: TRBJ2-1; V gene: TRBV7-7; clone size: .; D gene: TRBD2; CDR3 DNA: TGTGCTAGCAGCTCATCTAGCGGGGGACCGAATGAGCAGTTCTTC; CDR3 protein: CASSSSSGGPNEQFF
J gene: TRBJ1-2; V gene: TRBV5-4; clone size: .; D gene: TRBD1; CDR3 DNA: TGTGCCAGCACCTCGGGACAGGACATCTATGGCTACACCTTC; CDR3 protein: CASTSGQDIYGYTF
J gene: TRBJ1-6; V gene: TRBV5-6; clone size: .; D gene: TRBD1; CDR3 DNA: TGTGCCAGCAGCCAGGGACAGGCAAGAGGATCACCCCTCCACTTT; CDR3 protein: CASSQGQARGSPLHF
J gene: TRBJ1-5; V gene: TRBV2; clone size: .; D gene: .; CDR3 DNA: TGTGCCAGCAGTGACCGAGGCAATCAGCCCCAGCATTTT; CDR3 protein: CASSDRGNQPQHF
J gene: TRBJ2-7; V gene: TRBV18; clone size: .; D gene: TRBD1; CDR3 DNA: TGTGCCAGCTCACCACGGGACAGGACCTACGAGCAGTACTTC; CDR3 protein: CASSPRDRTYEQYF
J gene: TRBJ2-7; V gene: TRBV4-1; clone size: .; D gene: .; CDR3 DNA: TGCGCCAGCAGCCCTGGGCTTTTCTACGAGCAGTACTTC; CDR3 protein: CASSPGLFYEQYF
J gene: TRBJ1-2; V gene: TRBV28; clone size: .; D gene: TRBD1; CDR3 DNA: TGTGCCAGCAGTTTGTTACAGGGGAAAGGCTACACCTTC; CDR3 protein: CASSLLQGKGYTF
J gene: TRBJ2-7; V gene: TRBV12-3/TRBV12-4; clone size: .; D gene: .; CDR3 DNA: TGTGCCAGCAGTTTAACGCAGGGCTACGAGCAGTACTTC; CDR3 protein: CASSLTQGYEQYF
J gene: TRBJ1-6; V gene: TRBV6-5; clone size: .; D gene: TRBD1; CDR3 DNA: TGTGCCAGCACACTAAGGGGGCTTGGTAATTCACCCCTCCACTTT; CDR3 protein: CASTLRGLGNSPLHF
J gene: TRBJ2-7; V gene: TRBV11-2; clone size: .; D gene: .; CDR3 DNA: TGTGCCAGCAGCTTAGTAACGGGGCTAGCGCACGAGCAGTACTTC; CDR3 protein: CASSLVTGLAHEQYF
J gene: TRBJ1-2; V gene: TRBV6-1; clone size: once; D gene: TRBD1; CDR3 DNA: TGTGCCAGCAGTGAAGGGACAGGGCTTGCTAACTATGGCTACACCTTC; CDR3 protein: CASSEGTGLANYGYTF
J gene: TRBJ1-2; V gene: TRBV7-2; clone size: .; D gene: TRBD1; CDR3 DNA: TGTGCCAGCAGCTTGGACAGGGCGGTCCGAAGCTACACCTTC; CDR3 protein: CASSLDRAVRSYTF
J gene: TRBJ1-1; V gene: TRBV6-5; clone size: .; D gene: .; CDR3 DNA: TGTGCCAGCAGTTACTCATCGGTCACTGAAGCTTTCTTT; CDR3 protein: CASSYSSVTEAFF
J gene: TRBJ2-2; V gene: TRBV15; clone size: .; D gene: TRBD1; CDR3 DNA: TGTGCCACCAGCAGAGATCGCGAGGGGGCGGGCGGGGAGCTGTTTTTT; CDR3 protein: CATSRDREGAGGELFF
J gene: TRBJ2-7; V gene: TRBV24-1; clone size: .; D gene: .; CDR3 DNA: TGTGCCACCATCCCCGGGACTCCTTGGTACGAGCAGTACTTC; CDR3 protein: CATIPGTPWYEQYF
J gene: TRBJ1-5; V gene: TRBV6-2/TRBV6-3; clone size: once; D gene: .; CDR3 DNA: TGTGCCAGCAGTAACGGGAATAGCAATCAGCCCCAGCATTTT; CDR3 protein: CASSNGNSNQPQHF
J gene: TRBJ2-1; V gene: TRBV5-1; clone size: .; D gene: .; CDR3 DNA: TGCGCCAGCAGCTCCGAGCGGACGGCCTACAATGAGCAGTTCTTC; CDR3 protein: CASSSERTAYNEQFF
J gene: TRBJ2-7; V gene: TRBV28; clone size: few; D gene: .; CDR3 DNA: TGTGCCAGCAGCCTAACGGGACTCTCCTACGAGCAGTACTTC; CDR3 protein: CASSLTGLSYEQYF
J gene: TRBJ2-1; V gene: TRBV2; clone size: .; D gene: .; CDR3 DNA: TGTGCCAGCTGTTCGGGCCCGGGAGAGTGGACGCGGTTCTTC; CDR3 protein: CASCSGPGEWTRFF
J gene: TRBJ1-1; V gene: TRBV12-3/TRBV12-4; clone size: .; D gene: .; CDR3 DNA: TGTGCCAGCAGTTCCCAGAACACTGAAGCTTTCTTT; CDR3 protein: CASSSQNTEAFF
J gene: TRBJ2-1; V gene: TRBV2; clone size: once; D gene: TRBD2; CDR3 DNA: TGTGCCAGCAGGCCCAGGAGTTCGACGGCTGGGACTAGCGGATACAATGAGCAGTTCTTC; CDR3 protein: CASRPRSSTAGTSGYNEQFF
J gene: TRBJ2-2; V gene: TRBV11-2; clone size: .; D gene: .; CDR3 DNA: TGTGCCAGCAGCTCGTCCGGGGGGAACACCGGGGAGCTGTTTTTT; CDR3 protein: CASSSSGGNTGELFF
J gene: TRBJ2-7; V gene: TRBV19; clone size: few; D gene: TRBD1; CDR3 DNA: TGTGCCAGTAGTATCGGGACAGGGTCGATCGCCTACGAGCAGTACTTC; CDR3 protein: CASSIGTGSIAYEQYF
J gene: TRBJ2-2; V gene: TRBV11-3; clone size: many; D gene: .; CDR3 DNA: TGTGCCAGCAGCTTCAGGGGCACCGGGGAGCTGTTTTTT; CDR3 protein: CASSFRGTGELFF
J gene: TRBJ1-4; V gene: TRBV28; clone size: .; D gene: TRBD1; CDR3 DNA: TGTGCCAGCAGACCCCAGGGGGCAACTAATGAAAAACTGTTTTTT; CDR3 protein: CASRPQGATNEKLFF
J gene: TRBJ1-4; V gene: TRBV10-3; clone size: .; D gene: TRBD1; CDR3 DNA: TGTGCCATCAGCTCCGGGACAGGCGCAACTAATGAAAAACTGTTTTTT; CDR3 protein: CAISSGTGATNEKLFF
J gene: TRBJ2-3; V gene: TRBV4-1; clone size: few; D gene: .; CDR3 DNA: TGCGCCAGCAGCCAAGACGGACTCCCTCCGGGTACGCAGTATTTT; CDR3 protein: CASSQDGLPPGTQYF